The 10 T cell receptor beta chains reported below all come from one sample, sequenced in a study of blood T cell repertoires in COVID-19. Clones were read by immunoSEQ multiplex PCR, and TCRdb kept only the in-frame ones, dropping some. The data hold some 390,000 clones, with roughly 90% observed a single time. The sequenced sample was PBMCs or T cells enriched from blood (not recorded which). These receptors were taken from a woman under 40 who had recovered from COVID-19.

This chain joins TRBV7-9 and TRBJ1-5; TRBD1 matches at 9 bases. Looked up from germline, CDR1 is SEHNR and CDR2 is FQNEAQ (reference sequence). The ends lost 8 bases at V and 5 bases at J; junction bases unmatched: 7. The CDR3 consists of 14 residues. The CDR3 is CASCPGQGYQPQHF. CDR3 nucleotide sequence: TGTGCCAGCTGCCCGGGACAGGGTTATCAGCCCCAGCATTTT.

J is TRBJ1-1 and V is TRBV11-2; D unresolved. The V and J ends lost 3 bases and 6 bases respectively, with 14 bases between them. The germline CDR1 and CDR2 sequences are SGHAT and FQNNGV. This CDR3 is built from 14 residues. In DNA form, the CDR3 reads TGTGCCAGCAGCTTTCGGGAGACGGGCGCTGAAGCTTTCTTT. Translation: CASSFRETGAEAFF.

The V call is TRBV7-9, the J call TRBJ2-5; tentatively, D is TRBD2 (6 bases). The germline V gene has CDR1 SEHNR and CDR2 FQNEAQ (reference sequence). The CDR3 contains 14 residues. V lost 2 bases and J lost 2, with 9 bases in between. The CDR3, as DNA: TGTGCCAGCAGCTTAATGGGAGGTCAAGAGACCCAGTACTTC. Residues: CASSLMGGQETQYF.

The J gene is TRBJ2-5, the V gene TRBV5-4, with D possibly TRBD2 on 5 matching bases. Trimming took off 4 bases at V and 5 bases at J, with 12 bases between the two ends. Per the germline V gene, CDR1 is SGHNT and CDR2 is YYREEE (reference sequence). This CDR3 has 13 amino acids. The CDR3 DNA reads TGTGCCAGCAGCCCTCCAGGCGGGGAGACCCAGTACTTC. It encodes CASSPPGGETQYF.

This clone was seen only once. The CDR3 loop reads CASSKRDLLYGYTF. In nucleotides, the CDR3 is TGTGCCAGCAGCAAAAGGGACTTACTTTATGGCTACACCTTC. The chain recombines TRBV11-2 with TRBJ1-2, with D tentatively TRBD1 (5 bases). This CDR3 comprises 14 residues. Looked up from germline, CDR1 is SGHAT and CDR2 is FQNNGV. Trimming cost V 5 bases and J 5 bases, with 15 bases left between them.

For the CDR3, the DNA is TGTGCCAGCAGCTTGAGACTAGCTACAGATACGCAGTATTTT. Translating it yields CASSLRLATDTQYF. The J gene is TRBJ2-3, the V gene TRBV11-2; 7 positions agree with TRBD2. CDR3 length: 14 residues. With 3 bases clipped from V and 3 bases from J, the junction kept 3 bases outside the gene matches. Per the germline V gene, CDR1 is SGHAT and CDR2 is FQNNGV.

The chain is built from TRBV18 and TRBJ1-5; 10 nucleotides agree with TRBD1. J gave up 2 bases and V 5 bases, and 9 bases lay outside the gene matches. The CDR3 extends over 17 amino acids. The germline V gene has CDR1 KGHSH and CDR2 LQKENI. The CDR3, as DNA: TGTGCCAGCTCATTGGGGAGGGACAGGGGCCGCAATCAGCCCCAGCATTTT. It encodes CASSLGRDRGRNQPQHF.

Notes on this clone: The junction departs from the called germline gene at one end, perhaps through a read error. The V call is TRBV4-1, the J call TRBJ1-1; a possible D gene is TRBD1 (6 bases). The CDR3 extends over 14 amino acids. In germline, CDR1 is MGHRA, CDR2 YSYEKL. CDR3 bases: TGCGCCAGCAGACAAGACAGGCCCGACACTGAAGCTTTCTTT. Translation: CASRQDRPDTEAFF.

The table lists this clone with a count of one. The chain couples TRBV28 to TRBJ2-5, with D possibly TRBD2 on 6 matching bases. V lost 6 bases and J lost 9, with 17 bases in between. Germline V gives CDR1 MDHEN, CDR2 SYDVKM. The CDR3 sequence is 13 residues long. DNA of the CDR3: TGTGCCAGCAGACTAGCACGAGGGTTCGCCCAGTACTTC. Protein product: CASRLARGFAQYF.

This chain connects TRBV9 to TRBJ2-1; 8 nucleotides line up with TRBD1. Germline-derived CDR1 and CDR2 are SGDLS and YYNGEE. CDR3 length: 15 amino acids. V lost 4 bases to trimming and J lost 3 bases; unmatched junction nucleotides: 6. CDR3 sequence reads: CASSSYRGSYNEQFF. Written as DNA, the CDR3 is TGTGCCAGCAGCTCATACAGGGGGAGCTACAATGAGCAGTTCTTC. Full variable domain (outside the CDR3, taken from reference TRBV9 and TRBJ2-1): DSGVTQTPKHLITATGQRVTLRCSPRSGDLSVYWYQQSLDQGLQFLIQYYNGEERAKGNILERFSAQQFPDLHSELNLSSLELGDSALYFCASSSYRGSYNEQFFGPGTRLTVL.